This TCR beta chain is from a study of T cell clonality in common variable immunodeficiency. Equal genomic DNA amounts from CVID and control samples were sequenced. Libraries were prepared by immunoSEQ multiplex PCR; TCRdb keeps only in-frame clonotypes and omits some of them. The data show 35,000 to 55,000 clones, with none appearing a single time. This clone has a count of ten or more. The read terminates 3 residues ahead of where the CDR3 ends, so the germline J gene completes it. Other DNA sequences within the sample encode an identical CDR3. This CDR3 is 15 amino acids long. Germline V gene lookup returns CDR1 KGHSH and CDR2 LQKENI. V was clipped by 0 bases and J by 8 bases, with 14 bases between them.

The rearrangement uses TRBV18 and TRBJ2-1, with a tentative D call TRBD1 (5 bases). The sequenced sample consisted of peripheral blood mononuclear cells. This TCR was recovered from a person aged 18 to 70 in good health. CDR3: CASSPPDRPYDEQFF. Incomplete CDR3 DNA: TGTGCCAGCTCACCACCCGACAGACCCTATGATGAG.